The clone carrying this T cell receptor (beta chain) was seen many times. Its antigen is still unknown. The V end was cut by 4 bases, the J end by 9 bases, with 15 bases between. Germline lookup yields CDR1 SQVTM and CDR2 ANQGSEA. CDR3 length: 12 amino acids. These data come from a study of CD8 T cells in ankylosing spondylitis. The authors made TCR beta libraries by quantitative 5'-RACE with molecular barcodes. TCRdb itself ran the 5' RACE reads through MiXCR, one entry per CDR3 protein. The data show a few hundred thousand distinct CDR3 sequences, 8% seen once. Points from the study as a whole: Reports of some motif variants in reactive arthritis synovial fluid and blood predate this one. With a CD8+ phenotype, disease-linked clones were relatively rare in peripheral blood. Seemingly characteristic of ankylosing spondylitis blood was a TCR beta motif consisting of about 8 highly homologous variants.

The clonotype comes from a male donor with ankylosing spondylitis. Sequencing used blood, either unsorted or a sorted T cell fraction (not recorded which). V gene TRBV29-1 combines with J gene TRBJ2-5; no reliable D call. CDR3 in DNA: TGCAGCGTTGTTGCTTGGAGCGAAGCCCAGTACTTC. As protein: CSVVAWSEAQYF.